The clone carrying this T cell receptor (beta chain) was counted only a few times. The antigen is undetermined. 13 Jbeta primers and 60 Vbeta primers were used for the PCR. Sequencing used immunoSEQ multiplex PCR; TCRdb keeps in-frame clones, though not all of them. The sample shows 140,000 to 150,000 clones, roughly four fifths of them seen only once. Deletions cut 5 bases from V and 4 bases from J, with 17 bases between. The germline CDR1 and CDR2 sequences are LNHDA and SQIVND (reference sequence). The CDR3 spans 15 residues. This record comes from a study of cytomegalovirus exposure and HLA in healthy donors. Findings of the study overall: Specificity of three CMV-associated chains for CMV antigens was verified in vitro.

The sequence was obtained from an older woman in good health and CMV-seropositive. The V and J genes are TRBV19 and TRBJ1-2; D call uncertain. The sequencing sample was made of PBMCs. The CDR3 region has the DNA TGTGCCAGTAGTGTCCCTTGGGGAGAGACCTATGGCTACACCTTC. Translated: CASSVPWGETYGYTF.